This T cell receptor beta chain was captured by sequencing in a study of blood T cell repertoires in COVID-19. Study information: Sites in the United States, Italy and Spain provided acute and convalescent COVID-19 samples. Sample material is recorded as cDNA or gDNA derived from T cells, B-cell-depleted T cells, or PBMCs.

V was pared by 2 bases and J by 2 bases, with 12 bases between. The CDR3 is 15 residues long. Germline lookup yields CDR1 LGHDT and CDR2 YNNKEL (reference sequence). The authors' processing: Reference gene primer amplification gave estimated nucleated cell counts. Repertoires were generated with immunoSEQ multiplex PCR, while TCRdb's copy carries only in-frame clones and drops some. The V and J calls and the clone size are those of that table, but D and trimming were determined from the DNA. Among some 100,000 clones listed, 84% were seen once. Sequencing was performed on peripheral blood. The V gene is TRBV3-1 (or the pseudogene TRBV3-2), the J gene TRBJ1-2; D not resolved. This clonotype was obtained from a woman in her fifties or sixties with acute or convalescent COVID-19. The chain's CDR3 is CASSQTLGENYGYTF. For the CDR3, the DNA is TGTGCCAGCAGCCAAACCCTTGGGGAGAACTATGGCTACACCTTC.